The 12 T cell receptor beta chains listed next were all sequenced from one sample in a study of human T cells and chemical hapten exposure. Unfractionated whole blood was the source of the extracted total RNA. Unique molecular identifiers were attached to individual cDNA molecules within the library. One entry per CDR3 protein, called by TCRdb with MiXCR from the reads. The data contain roughly 120,000 distinct CDR3 sequences, approximately 9% of them seen just once; the ten biggest clones take up around 1.4%. The sequencing sample was made of whole blood. These receptors originate from a human donor in good health. Some clones in this sample may be carry-over from other donors' samples.

This clonotype was seen more than once but under ten times. V usage is TRBV25-1 and J usage is TRBJ1-1; no definite D call. This CDR3 spans 11 amino acids. Per germline, CDR1 MGHDK and CDR2 SYGVNS. Trimming took 1 base from V and 10 from J, leaving 7 bases between them. The CDR3 sequence is CASSELWGAFF. The CDR3 DNA sequence: TGTGCCAGCAGTGAATTGTGGGGAGCTTTCTTT.

This clonotype was observed a few times. The chain employs TRBV4-2 and TRBJ2-3; tentatively, D is TRBD2 (6 bases). Looked up from germline, CDR1 is LGHNA and CDR2 is YNFKEQ. CDR3 length: 14 residues. V shed 1 base and J shed 2 bases, with 7 bases lying between them. CDR3 amino acids: CASSQGLVTDTQYF. CDR3 in DNA: TGTGCCAGCAGCCAAGGACTAGTCACAGATACGCAGTATTTT.

This clonotype was counted many times. The V call is TRBV5-1, the J call TRBJ2-7, with D hard to call. Germline values: CDR1 SGHRS, CDR2 YFSETQ. V lost 3 bases to trimming and J lost 0 bases, with 4 bases between them. The CDR3 totals 12 residues. This CDR3 reads CASSSSSYEQYF. CDR3 coding DNA: TGCGCCAGCAGCTCTAGCTCCTACGAGCAGTACTTC.

Note on this clonotype: A much more abundant neighbour one base away suggests this may be a read error. The rearrangement uses TRBV4-1 and TRBJ1-1, with D perhaps matching TRBD1 (6 bases). Trimming stripped 1 base from V and 9 bases from J, with 15 bases between. The CDR3 extends over 14 amino acids. The V gene's germline CDR1 is MGHRA and CDR2 YSYEKL. The CDR3: CASSQGTVTGKAFF. The CDR3 DNA reads as TGCGCCAGCAGCCAAGGGACAGTAACAGGTAAAGCTTTCTTT.

This clonotype appeared many times. The CDR3 is CASSLTYGYTF. The CDR3 DNA sequence: TGTGCCAGCAGTTTGACCTATGGCTACACCTTC. This chain uses TRBV28 with TRBJ1-2; D remains unclear. Trimming shortened V by 3 bases and J by 4 bases, and 3 bases separated the two germline ends. The CDR3 is 11 amino acids. The germline gives CDR1 MDHEN, CDR2 SYDVKM.

This clonotype was detected ten times or more. This chain links TRBV12-3 or TRBV12-4 with TRBJ1-2; D is unresolved. V lost 1 base to trimming and J lost 4 bases, with 13 bases between them. This CDR3 has 15 amino acids. CDR3 sequence: CASSLGRAGLYGYTF. The CDR3 bases are TGTGCCAGCAGTTTAGGCCGCGCAGGACTCTATGGCTACACCTTC.

The chain links TRBV12-3 or TRBV12-4 to TRBJ2-1, with D possibly TRBD2 on 6 matching bases. The germline V and J ends were trimmed by 5 bases and 4 bases, with 15 bases remaining between them. The CDR3 is 15 residues long. CDR3 in amino acids: CASSLTSPPYNEQFF. The CDR3 region has the DNA TGTGCCAGCAGTCTAACTAGCCCGCCTTACAATGAGCAGTTCTTC.

This clonotype was detected only a few times. The genes are TRBV14 and TRBJ2-3; 10 bases map to TRBD2. J was trimmed by 5 bases and V by 3 bases; bases with no gene match: 5. Germline CDR1 is SGHDN and CDR2 is FVKESK. The CDR3 is made up of 15 amino acids. The CDR3: CASSQTSGLGDTQYF. The CDR3 region has the DNA TGTGCCAGCAGCCAGACTAGCGGGTTAGGAGATACGCAGTATTTT.

This clonotype has a count of ten or more. J is TRBJ1-1 and V is TRBV15, with 9 bases identical to TRBD1. This CDR3 has 14 amino acids. The ends lost 3 bases at V and 1 base at J; junction bases unmatched: 0. Germline V gene data show CDR1 as LNHNV and CDR2 as YYDKDF (reference sequence). The CDR3 DNA sequence: TGTGCCACCAGCAGGGGACAGGGGAACACTGAAGCTTTCTTT. This sequence encodes CATSRGQGNTEAFF. Full variable domain (outside the CDR3, taken from reference TRBV15 and TRBJ1-1): DAMVIQNPRYQVTQFGKPVTLSCSQTLNHNVMYWYQQKSSQAPKLLFHYYDKDFNNEADTPDNFQSRRPNTSFCFLDIRSPGLGDTAMYLCATSRGQGNTEAFFGQGTRLTVV.

This clonotype was counted a few times. This chain joins TRBV20-1 and TRBJ2-3; possibly TRBD2 for D (6 bases). The CDR3 spans 14 residues. V dropped 3 bases and J dropped 0 bases, with 10 bases sitting between them. Germline lookup yields CDR1 DFQATT and CDR2 SNEGSKA (reference sequence). The CDR3 bases are TGCAGTGCTAGTCACGGGAGCAGCACAGATACGCAGTATTTT. Protein sequence: CSASHGSSTDTQYF.

The chain links TRBV11-2 to TRBJ2-3, with TRBD2 matching over 10 bases. Germline V gives CDR1 SGHAT, CDR2 FQNNGV. This CDR3 is 16 amino acids long. J gave up 4 bases and V 4 bases, and 8 bases lay outside the gene matches. The CDR3 coding sequence is TGTGCCAGCAGCTCGCAGCGGGAGGGCCGGCCAGATACGCAGTATTTT. Encoded protein: CASSSQREGRPDTQYF.

The rearrangement joins TRBV30 to TRBJ2-1; a weak D match, TRBD1 (6 bases). V lost 4 bases to trimming and J lost 0 bases, with 7 bases between them. Germline CDR1 reads GTSNPN; CDR2 reads SVGIG (reference sequence). CDR3 size: 13 residues. The CDR3 coding sequence is TGTGCCTGGAACAGGGACTCCTACAATGAGCAGTTCTTC. Its translation is CAWNRDSYNEQFF.